Presented here are 20 T cell receptor beta chains from one specimen sequenced in a study of shared clonotypes between healthy human individuals. Positive CCR7 selection of CD45RO-negative cells yielded the naive CD8 cells, and terminally differentiated effector memory CD45RA+ cells were excluded. The assay was immunoSEQ multiplex PCR, and TCRdb's table has in-frame clones only and misses some. The sample lists just over 2,000,000 clones, about 94% occurring once. The sequenced material came from naive CD8+ T cells sorted from blood. Source of these receptors: a man between 18 and 29 years old in good health.

This sequence joins TRBV6-5 and TRBJ2-7; D is undetermined. The CDR3 runs to 14 residues. V was pared by 0 bases and J by 5 bases, with 11 bases between. CDR1 is MNHEY and CDR2 is SVGAGI in the germline V gene. The CDR3, as DNA: TGTGCCAGCAGTTACTCCGCAGGATGGCACGAGCAGTACTTC. It translates to CASSYSAGWHEQYF.

The chain links TRBV6-1 to TRBJ2-7; 8 bases map to TRBD1. With V trimmed by 6 bases and J by 3 bases, 4 bases remained unmatched. Germline V gene data show CDR1 as MNHNS and CDR2 as SASEGT. The CDR3 is 13 amino acids. Written as DNA, the CDR3 is TGTGCCAGCAGGGACAGGGAACGCTACGAGCAGTACTTC. Translation gives CASRDRERYEQYF.

The chain links TRBV21-1 to TRBJ1-2. TRBV21-1 is shown as a pseudogene. This CDR3 has 11 amino acids. The CDR3 nucleotides read TGTGCCAGCAGCAAAGGACGGGGCTACACCTTC. Protein product: CASSKGRGYTF.

DNA for the CDR3: TGTGCCAGCACCTTTACCGTTTCCGGTGGCTACACCTTC. It translates to CASTFTVSGGYTF. This sequence joins TRBV5-6 and TRBJ1-2; D is uncertain. The CDR3 is 13 amino acids. The germline V and J ends were trimmed by 6 bases and 7 bases, with 16 bases remaining between them. CDR1 is SGHDT, CDR2 YYEEEE, per germline.

V is TRBV27 and J is TRBJ1-5; D uncertain. The CDR3 runs 13 residues. CDR1 and CDR2 from the germline V gene are MNHEY and SMNVEV (reference sequence). Deletions cut 5 bases from V and 5 bases from J, with 10 bases between. The CDR3 sequence: CASSPGSHQPQHF. CDR3 nucleotide sequence: TGTGCCAGCAGTCCGGGGTCGCATCAGCCCCAGCATTTT.

The chain recombines TRBV5-1 with TRBJ1-5, with D perhaps TRBD1 (6 bases). The CDR3 length is 14 residues. Germline values: CDR1 SGHRS, CDR2 YFSETQ. The V gene lost 1 base and the J gene lost 5 bases, with 10 bases spanning the gap. The CDR3 DNA reads TGCGCCAGCAGCTTGTTGTCAGGGGATCAGCCCCAGCATTTT. Amino acid sequence: CASSLLSGDQPQHF. Full variable domain (missing parts from reference TRBV5-1 and TRBJ1-5): KAGVTQTPRYLIKTRGQQVTLSCSPISGHRSVSWYQQTPGQGLQFLFEYFSETQRNKGNFPGRFSGRQFSNSRSEMNVSTLELGDSALYLCASSLLSGDQPQHFGDGTRLSIL.

To note about this clone: The sample holds other DNA sequences that translate to the same CDR3. The genes are TRBV4-3 and TRBJ1-3, with unresolved D. V dropped 0 bases and J dropped 0 bases, with 6 bases sitting between them. Germline loops: CDR1 LGHNA, CDR2 YSLEER. The CDR3 is 15 amino acids. CDR3: CASSQDGTSGNTIYF. In DNA form, the CDR3 reads TGCGCCAGCAGCCAAGACGGAACCTCTGGAAACACCATATATTTT.

The chain combines TRBV7-2 with TRBJ2-5; 8 bases map to TRBD2. This CDR3 has 18 amino acids. Germline CDR1 is SGHTA and CDR2 is FQGNSA. Losses at the gene ends were 4 bases for V and 0 bases for J; bases not matched to a gene: 13. CDR3 sequence reads: CASSSSHSGEGNQETQYF. The CDR3 DNA reads as TGTGCCAGCAGCTCCTCCCATAGCGGGGAAGGGAACCAAGAGACCCAGTACTTC.

The chain joins TRBV2 to TRBJ2-7; the match to TRBD1 covers 10 bases. The junction had 7 bases not matched to a gene; V was cut back by 6 bases and J by 5 bases. From germline, CDR1 is SNHLY and CDR2 FYNNEI. The CDR3 has 14 residues. CDR3 amino acids: CASRDRGLVHEQYF. In DNA, the CDR3 is TGTGCCAGCAGGGACAGGGGGTTGGTCCACGAGCAGTACTTC.

The chain is built from TRBV4-1 and TRBJ2-5; TRBD1 matches at 7 bases. Germline trimming cut 0 bases from V and 0 bases from J; bases unmatched to any gene: 4. Germline assignment: CDR1 MGHRA and CDR2 YSYEKL. CDR3 size: 16 residues. In nucleotides, the CDR3 is TGCGCCAGCAGCCAAGAGGGGACAGCTCACCAAGAGACCCAGTACTTC. Residues: CASSQEGTAHQETQYF.

As regards this clone: Other DNA variants within this sample encode the same CDR3. The chain combines TRBV6-6 with TRBJ2-7; D might be TRBD1 or TRBD2, each matching 6 bases. Germline-derived CDR1 and CDR2 are MNHNY and SVGAGI (reference sequence). The germline V and J ends were trimmed by 2 bases and 4 bases, with 9 bases remaining between them. The CDR3 sequence is 13 residues long. Here the CDR3 reads CASSYGGPYEQYF. Written as DNA, the CDR3 is TGTGCCAGCAGTTACGGGGGGCCGTACGAGCAGTACTTC.

This clone has a count of ten or more. This chain links TRBV30 with TRBJ2-7, with D perhaps TRBD1 (6 bases). The CDR3 extends over 13 amino acids. CDR1 GTSNPN and CDR2 SVGIG come from the germline V gene (reference sequence). The V end was cut by 0 bases, the J end by 5 bases, with 11 bases between. CDR3 DNA sequence: TGTGCCTGGAGTGTACTATACAGGGACGAGCAGTACTTC. Translated: CAWSVLYRDEQYF.

The gene calls are TRBV4-3 and TRBJ2-7; perhaps D is TRBD1 or TRBD2 (5 bases each). The CDR3 extends over 16 amino acids. Trimming removed 2 bases from V and 0 bases from J, with 14 bases in between. Germline V gene sequence: CDR1 LGHNA, CDR2 YSLEER. The CDR3 DNA is TGCGCCAGCAGCCAAACCGGGACCGTGAGCTCCTACGAGCAGTACTTC. It codes for CASSQTGTVSSYEQYF.

The gene calls are TRBV5-4 and TRBJ2-4; TRBD1 matches at 8 bases. The J segment lost 5 bases and the V segment lost 0 bases, leaving 7 bases of the junction unmatched. Germline V gives CDR1 SGHNT, CDR2 YYREEE (reference sequence). This CDR3 is 16 amino acids long. The CDR3 protein is CASSLGVAGGQNIQYF. The CDR3, as DNA: TGTGCCAGCAGCTTGGGGGTGGCAGGGGGCCAAAACATTCAGTACTTC.

J is TRBJ2-1 and V is TRBV6-5; TRBD1 or TRBD2 may be the D gene (6 bases each). Germline lookup yields CDR1 MNHEY and CDR2 SVGAGI. V was cut by 0 bases and J by 8 bases, with 17 bases left in between. This CDR3 is 16 amino acids long. The CDR3 region has the DNA TGTGCCAGCAGTTACTCGAGGGGGGCAGTACTCTATGAGCAGTTCTTC. The encoded protein is CASSYSRGAVLYEQFF.

The chain links TRBV19 to TRBJ1-6; tentative D call: TRBD1 (5 bases). V was trimmed by 3 bases and J by 8 bases, leaving 11 bases between them. This CDR3 region has 14 residues. The germline V gene encodes CDR1 LNHDA and CDR2 SQIVND (reference sequence). The CDR3: CASSISEGYSPLHF. CDR3 DNA sequence: TGTGCCAGTAGTATTTCAGAGGGGTATTCACCCCTCCACTTT.

V and J are TRBV10-1 and TRBJ2-7, with D maybe TRBD2 (6 bases). From germline, CDR1 is WNHNN and CDR2 SYGVQD (reference sequence). V dropped 2 bases and J dropped 3 bases, with 14 bases sitting between them. The CDR3 is 15 amino acids. For the CDR3, the DNA is TGCGCCAGCAGTGAGCTGGCGGGACCGGGCTACGAGCAGTACTTC. Its translation: CASSELAGPGYEQYF.

This clone has only one observation. The J gene is TRBJ2-7, the V gene TRBV7-9; maybe TRBD1 (6 bases). Germline CDR1 reads SEHNR; CDR2 reads FQNEAQ (reference sequence). The V gene lost 5 bases and the J gene lost 2 bases, with 22 bases spanning the gap. The CDR3 spans 17 residues. CDR3 nucleotides: TGTGCCAGCAGCCCCCGGGTGGGGGCAGCTCGACCCTACGAGCAGTACTTC. The encoded protein is CASSPRVGAARPYEQYF.

The rearrangement links TRBV5-1 to TRBJ1-1; 8 bases line up with TRBD1. CDR1 SGHRS and CDR2 YFSETQ come from the germline V gene. The CDR3 covers 16 residues. The J segment lost 0 bases and the V segment lost 0 bases, leaving 4 bases of the junction unmatched. The chain's CDR3 is CASSLAQGGLNTEAFF. The CDR3 DNA sequence: TGCGCCAGCAGCTTGGCACAGGGGGGTTTGAACACTGAAGCTTTCTTT.

J is TRBJ1-6 and V is TRBV2, with TRBD1 matching over 7 bases. The CDR3 totals 18 residues. Germline V lookup: CDR1 SNHLY, CDR2 FYNNEI. With V trimmed by 2 bases and J by 9 bases, 16 bases remained unmatched. The CDR3 region is CASSENEGQSFWSSPLHF. The CDR3 nucleotides are TGTGCCAGCAGTGAAAATGAGGGACAGAGCTTTTGGTCTTCACCCCTCCACTTT.